This T cell receptor beta chain was profiled in a study of T cells in Graves' hyperthyroidism and ophthalmopathy. TCR beta CDR3 sequences were amplified from RNA transcripts. HTBI primers were employed in a first-round RT-PCR of the TCR CDR3. Via MiXCR, TCRdb re-called the multiplex PCR reads, giving one row per CDR3 protein. Here the sample spans approximately 400,000 distinct CDR3 sequences, 19% being singletons. Germline values: CDR1 MDHEN, CDR2 SYDVKM. CDR3 length equals 12 residues. Trimming left V 6 bases short and J 5 bases short, with 11 bases between. This clonotype was observed many times. For Graves' hyperthyroidism to be stable, ophthalmopathy could not progress within 18 months. The PBMCs were sourced from fresh peripheral blood (10 ml).

The material sequenced was blood. The sequence came from a woman aged 18 to 35 with Graves' hyperthyroidism. The chain combines TRBV28 with TRBJ2-7; TRBD2 might be the D (5 bases). CDR3 protein: CASSKVGDEQYF. The CDR3 DNA follows: TGTGCCAGCAGCAAGGTCGGGGACGAGCAGTACTTC.